This T cell receptor (beta chain) was identified during a study of T cells expressing NK-cell markers. Study overall: Among the eight sequenced donors, seven tested HCMV-seropositive and one tested seronegative. Findings and limits, study-wide: Several donors likewise had their CD3+CD56-NKG2C+ fraction led by these clonotypes.

Worth noting for this clonotype: The antigen is undetermined.

The germline gives CDR1 SGHDN, CDR2 FVKESK. The length of the CDR3 is 20 residues. In generating TCR beta cDNA, 5'RACE template switching with UMIs was used. TCRdb re-called the 5' RACE reads and catalogs CDR3 proteins one per entry, DNA excluded. The sample table sets out roughly 15,000 distinct CDR3 sequences. Sequencing was done on a sample of blood T cells: a sorted CD56 or NKG2C T cell subset, CD4+ or CD8+ T cells, or bulk PBMC T cells (not recorded which). The clonotype originates from a man aged 18-69 years in good health. This chain connects TRBV14 to TRBJ2-6; TCRdb gives TRBD2 as the D gene, but with no DNA this cannot be confirmed. The CDR3: CASSPPVWRGGPTGANVLTF. The whole variable domain, filled in from reference TRBV14 and TRBJ2-6, reads EAGVTQFPSHSVIEKGQTVTLRCDPISGHDNLYWYRRVMGKEIKFLLHFVKESKQDESGMPNNRFLAERTGGTYSTLKVQPAELEDSGVYFCASSPPVWRGGPTGANVLTFGAGSRLTVL.